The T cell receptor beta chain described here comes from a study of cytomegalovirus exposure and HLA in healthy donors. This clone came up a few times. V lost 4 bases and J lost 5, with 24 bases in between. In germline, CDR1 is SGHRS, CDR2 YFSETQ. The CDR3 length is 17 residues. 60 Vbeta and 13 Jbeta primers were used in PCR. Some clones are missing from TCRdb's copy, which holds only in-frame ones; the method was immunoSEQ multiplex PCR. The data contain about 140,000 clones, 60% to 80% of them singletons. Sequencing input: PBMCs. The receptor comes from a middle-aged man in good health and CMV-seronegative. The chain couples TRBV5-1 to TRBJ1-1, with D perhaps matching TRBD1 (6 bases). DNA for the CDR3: TGCGCCAGCAGCCGGGGGGCCAGGACCAGAAAGGAGACTGAAGCTTTCTTT. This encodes CASSRGARTRKETEAFF.